This TCR beta chain emerged from a study of OX40 agonist ivuxolimab in advanced cancers. Turning to the study itself: People who had prior anti-PD-1, anti-PD-L1 or anti-CTLA-4 therapy could take part, and approximately 43% had some.

The CDR3 is made up of 15 amino acids. CDR1 ENHRY and CDR2 SYGVKD come from the germline V gene. The V end was cut by 0 bases, the J end by 3 bases, with 11 bases between. Here immunoSEQ multiplex PCR was the method, and the copy in TCRdb shows in-frame clones only, minus some. This table has 100,000 to 130,000 clones, around 93% appearing once. The TCR sequence derives from an adult with an advanced solid tumor such as melanoma, head and neck, liver or kidney cancer. The V and J genes are TRBV10-3 and TRBJ1-2; D not resolved. The sample was CD4+ or CD8+ T cells sorted from blood, taken in a trial of the OX40 agonist ivuxolimab. CDR3 sequence (DNA): TGTGCCATCAGTGAGTCGGTCACTGGTGACTATGGCTACACCTTC. Residues: CAISESVTGDYGYTF.